The next 18 T cell receptor beta chains were all read from a single sample in a study of cytomegalovirus exposure and HLA in healthy donors (dated by TCRdb to about 2017). Receptor libraries were prepared by the immunoSEQ multiplex PCR assay. The multiplex PCR relied on a mix of 60 forward primers for TCR Vbeta segments and 13 reverse primers for TCR Jbeta segments. TCRdb's version of the immuneACCESS table is confined to in-frame rearrangements and falls short of the full clone set. An unresolved V gene accounts for under half of the shortfall where checked; the remainder is of unknown origin. This sample has 200,000 to 250,000 clones in its table, and about 85% of those were observed once. About 1.2% of the sample lies in the top ten. Sequencing was performed on PBMCs. The receptors were sampled from a human donor in good health.

V is TRBV10-3 and J is TRBJ2-5; tentative D call: TRBD1 (5 bases). The V gene's germline CDR1 is ENHRY and CDR2 SYGVKD. This CDR3 is built from 14 residues. V lost 0 bases and J 1 base, leaving 6 bases between the germline ends. DNA for the CDR3: TGTGCCATCAGTGAGTCGACAGCCCAAGAGACCCAGTACTTC. Residues: CAISESTAQETQYF.

The chain links TRBV7-6 to TRBJ2-1, with 12 bases identical to TRBD2. Germline CDR1 and CDR2: SGHVS and FNYEAQ. Trimming at V came to 3 bases and at J to 7 bases, leaving 7 bases not matched to a gene. This CDR3 comprises 16 residues. The CDR3 sequence: CASSFLAGGPGNEQFF. The CDR3 DNA follows: TGTGCCAGCAGCTTCCTAGCGGGAGGGCCGGGTAATGAGCAGTTCTTC.

V gene TRBV19 combines with J gene TRBJ2-7; D may be TRBD1 (6 bases). CDR3 length: 11 amino acids. The germline V and J ends were trimmed by 6 bases and 9 bases, with 12 bases remaining between them. Germline-derived CDR1 and CDR2 are LNHDA and SQIVND (reference sequence). The CDR3: CASSDRQVQYF. The CDR3 DNA reads as TGTGCCAGTAGCGACCGACAGGTGCAGTACTTC.

V gene TRBV6-5 combines with J gene TRBJ2-2; D is possibly TRBD1 (6 bases). The V and J ends lost 2 bases and 0 bases respectively, with 10 bases between them. This CDR3 region has 16 residues. Germline CDR1 is MNHEY and CDR2 is SVGAGI. The CDR3 protein is CASSYVSGANTGELFF. The DNA for the CDR3 is TGTGCCAGCAGTTACGTCTCAGGGGCGAACACCGGGGAGCTGTTTTTT.

The rearrangement joins TRBV9 to TRBJ2-2, with D maybe TRBD1 (5 bases). Germline CDR1 is SGDLS and CDR2 is YYNGEE. The CDR3 loop spans 15 amino acids. Trimming left V 0 bases short and J 6 bases short, with 12 bases between. The CDR3 nucleotides are TGTGCCAGCAGCGTAGTGGGCTGGGGCTCCGGGGAGCTGTTTTTT. Amino acids: CASSVVGWGSGELFF.

The chain links TRBV6-6 to TRBJ2-5; TRBD1 is a possible D gene (6 bases). The germline V and J ends were trimmed by 5 bases and 0 bases, with 13 bases remaining between them. This CDR3 is built from 15 residues. Germline CDR1 MNHNY, CDR2 SVGAGI (reference sequence). CDR3 nucleotides: TGTGCCAGCAGTACTACAGGGCTGTACCAAGAGACCCAGTACTTC. This translates into CASSTTGLYQETQYF.

As DNA, the CDR3 is TGTGCCAGTAGCGCTCCGGAAGGGGCCCAGTACTTC. It translates to CASSAPEGAQYF. The genes are TRBV19 and TRBJ2-5; D perhaps matches TRBD1 (5 bases). CDR3 length: 12 residues. V dropped 6 bases and J dropped 9 bases, with 14 bases sitting between them. The germline CDR1 and CDR2 sequences are LNHDA and SQIVND (reference sequence).

The chain joins TRBV5-4 to TRBJ2-5; a possible D gene is TRBD1 (5 bases). Trimming cost V 0 bases and J 2 bases, with 11 bases left between them. Germline V lookup: CDR1 SGHNT, CDR2 YYREEE (reference sequence). CDR3 length equals 15 residues. Here the CDR3 DNA reads TGTGCCAGCAGCTTGGAAGGGGCTAGGCAAGAGACCCAGTACTTC. Translating it yields CASSLEGARQETQYF. Filled out from reference TRBV5-4 and TRBJ2-5, the complete variable domain reads ETGVTQSPTHLIKTRGQQVTLRCSSQSGHNTVSWYQQALGQGPQFIFQYYREEENGRGNFPPRFSGLQFPNYSSELNVNALELDDSALYLCASSLEGARQETQYFGPGTRLLVL.

The table lists this clone with a count of one. The V and J genes are TRBV6-4 and TRBJ2-5; D possibly corresponds to TRBD2 (5 bases). This CDR3 spans 15 amino acids. V was pared by 2 bases and J by 4 bases, with 14 bases between. Germline V gene sequence: CDR1 MRHNA, CDR2 SNTAGT. The CDR3 sequence: CASSDRAGSGETQYF. As DNA, the CDR3 is TGTGCCAGCAGTGACAGGGCGGGTTCCGGAGAGACCCAGTACTTC.

The chain employs TRBV29-1 and TRBJ2-1; 12 bases line up with TRBD2. The CDR3 is 13 amino acids. The V gene's germline CDR1 is SQVTM and CDR2 ANQGSEA. The CDR3 here is CGGRTSGTNEQFF. CDR3 sequence (DNA): TGCGGCGGAAGGACTAGCGGGACGAATGAGCAGTTCTTC.

This chain links TRBV27 with TRBJ2-5; 8 bases are shared with TRBD2. The J call is uncertain, as TRBJ2-7 better fits the DNA end. From germline, CDR1 is MNHEY and CDR2 SMNVEV (reference sequence). The CDR3 loop spans 14 amino acids. The CDR3 nucleotides are TGTGCCAGCAGCCCCCGGGAGGGCCTTTACGAGCAGTACTTC. Residues: CASSPREGLYEQYF.

J is TRBJ1-2 and V is TRBV7-3, with 10 bases that match TRBD1. Trimming removed 4 bases from V and 8 bases from J; junction bases left unmatched: 7. The CDR3 totals 14 residues. In germline, CDR1 is SGHTA, CDR2 FQGTGA. CDR3 nucleotides: TGTGCCAGCAGCTCGATGACAGGGGGCGCCGGCTACACCTTC. This encodes CASSSMTGGAGYTF.

The CDR3 DNA sequence: TGTGCCAGTAGTATACGACAGCAAGAGACCCAGTACTTC. It translates to CASSIRQQETQYF. The chain recombines TRBV19 with TRBJ2-5, with D possibly TRBD1 on 5 matching bases. Per the germline V gene, CDR1 is LNHDA and CDR2 is SQIVND (reference sequence). V dropped 2 bases and J dropped 2 bases, with 6 bases sitting between them. The CDR3 sequence is 13 residues long.

V and J are TRBV15 and TRBJ2-3; possible D gene TRBD1, 7 bases. With 4 bases removed from V and 5 bases from J, the gap between germline ends came to 16 bases. In germline, CDR1 is LNHNV, CDR2 YYDKDF (reference sequence). The CDR3 covers 15 residues. The CDR3 here is CATSTRQGAGDTQYF. CDR3 coding DNA: TGTGCCACCAGCACAAGACAGGGAGCGGGAGATACGCAGTATTTT. Looking up the rest from reference TRBV15 and TRBJ2-3 gives the full variable domain: DAMVIQNPRYQVTQFGKPVTLSCSQTLNHNVMYWYQQKSSQAPKLLFHYYDKDFNNEADTPDNFQSRRPNTSFCFLDIRSPGLGDTAMYLCATSTRQGAGDTQYFGPGTRLTVL.

The chain's CDR3 is CASSPNSGSMDTQYF. In DNA, the CDR3 is TGTGCCAGCAGCCCGAATAGCGGGAGTATGGATACGCAGTATTTT. The chain has TRBV7-3 and TRBJ2-3, with 9 bases lining up with TRBD2. The junction had 9 bases not matched to a gene; V was cut back by 5 bases and J by 6 bases. The CDR3 is made up of 15 amino acids. CDR1 is SGHTA, CDR2 FQGTGA, per germline. The full variable domain, rest sourced from reference TRBV7-3 and TRBJ2-3, is GAGVSQTPSNKVTEKGKYVELRCDPISGHTALYWYRQSLGQGPEFLIYFQGTGAADDSGLPNDRFFAVRPEGSVSTLKIQRTERGDSAVYLCASSPNSGSMDTQYFGPGTRLTVL.

This clone was counted between two and nine times. The rearrangement joins TRBV5-1 to TRBJ2-1; TRBD2 matches 10 bases. The junction had 9 bases not matched to a gene; V was cut back by 0 bases and J by 9 bases. The CDR3 totals 16 residues. Germline V gene lookup returns CDR1 SGHRS and CDR2 YFSETQ. This CDR3 reads CASSLVSSGRFGEQFF. The CDR3 nucleotides read TGCGCCAGCAGCTTGGTCTCTAGCGGGAGATTCGGTGAGCAGTTCTTC. Drawing the rest from reference TRBV5-1 and TRBJ2-1, the complete variable domain is KAGVTQTPRYLIKTRGQQVTLSCSPISGHRSVSWYQQTPGQGLQFLFEYFSETQRNKGNFPGRFSGRQFSNSRSEMNVSTLELGDSALYLCASSLVSSGRFGEQFFGPGTRLTVL.

Here the CDR3 reads CASSSPGRGYYGYTF. In DNA form, the CDR3 reads TGTGCCAGCAGTTCCCCAGGGAGGGGATACTATGGCTACACCTTC. This chain uses TRBV28 with TRBJ1-2; perhaps TRBD1 as D (5 bases). V lost 4 bases, J lost 3 bases, and 15 bases lay in between. Germline V CDR1 and CDR2: MDHEN, SYDVKM. The CDR3 contains 15 residues.

The chain employs TRBV5-1 and TRBJ2-3; TRBD2 matches 11 bases. Germline V gene lookup returns CDR1 SGHRS and CDR2 YFSETQ. The CDR3 runs to 16 residues. The V gene end was trimmed by 3 bases and the J gene end by 6 bases; junction bases not matched to a gene: 9. The CDR3 bases are TGCGCCAGCAGCTCCCAACTAGCGGGAGTCGGGGATACGCAGTATTTT. Protein product: CASSSQLAGVGDTQYF.